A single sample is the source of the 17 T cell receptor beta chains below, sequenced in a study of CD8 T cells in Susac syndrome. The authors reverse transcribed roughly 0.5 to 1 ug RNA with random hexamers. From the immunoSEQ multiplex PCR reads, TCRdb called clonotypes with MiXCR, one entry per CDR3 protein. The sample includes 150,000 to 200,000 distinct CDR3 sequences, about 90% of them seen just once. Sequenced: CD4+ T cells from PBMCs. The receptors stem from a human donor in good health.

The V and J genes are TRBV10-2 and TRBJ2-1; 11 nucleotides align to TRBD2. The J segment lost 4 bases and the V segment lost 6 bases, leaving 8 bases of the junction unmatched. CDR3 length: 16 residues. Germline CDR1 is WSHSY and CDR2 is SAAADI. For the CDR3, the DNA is TGCGCCAGCAGCGCAAAAAGGACTAGCGGGTACAATGAGCAGTTCTTC. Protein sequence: CASSAKRTSGYNEQFF.

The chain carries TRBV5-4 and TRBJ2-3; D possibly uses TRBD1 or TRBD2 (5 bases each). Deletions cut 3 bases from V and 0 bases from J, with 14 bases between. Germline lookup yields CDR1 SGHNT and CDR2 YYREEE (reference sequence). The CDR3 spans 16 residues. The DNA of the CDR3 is TGTGCCAGCAGCTCTGGAGCAGGGAGAAGCACAGATACGCAGTATTTT. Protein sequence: CASSSGAGRSTDTQYF.

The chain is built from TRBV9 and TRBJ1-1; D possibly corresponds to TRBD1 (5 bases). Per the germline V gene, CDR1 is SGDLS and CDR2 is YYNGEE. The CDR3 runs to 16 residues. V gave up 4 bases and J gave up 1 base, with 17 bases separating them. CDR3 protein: CASSPHGDPENTEAFF. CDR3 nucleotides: TGTGCCAGCAGCCCACACGGGGACCCGGAGAACACTGAAGCTTTCTTT. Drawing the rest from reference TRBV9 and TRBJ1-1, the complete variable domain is DSGVTQTPKHLITATGQRVTLRCSPRSGDLSVYWYQQSLDQGLQFLIQYYNGEERAKGNILERFSAQQFPDLHSELNLSSLELGDSALYFCASSPHGDPENTEAFFGQGTRLTVV.

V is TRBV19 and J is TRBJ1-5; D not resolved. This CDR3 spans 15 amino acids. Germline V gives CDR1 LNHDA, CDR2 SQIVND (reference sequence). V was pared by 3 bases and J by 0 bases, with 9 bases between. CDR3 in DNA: TGTGCCAGTAGTATGTACCGGGGTAGCAATCAGCCCCAGCATTTT. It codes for CASSMYRGSNQPQHF.

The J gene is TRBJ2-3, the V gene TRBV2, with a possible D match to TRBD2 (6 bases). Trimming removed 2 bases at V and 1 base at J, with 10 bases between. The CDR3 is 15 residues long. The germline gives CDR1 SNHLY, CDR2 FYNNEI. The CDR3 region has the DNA TGTGCCAGCAGTGAAACGGGGGTTGGCACAGATACGCAGTATTTT. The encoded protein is CASSETGVGTDTQYF. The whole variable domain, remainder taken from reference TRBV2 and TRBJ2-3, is EPEVTQTPSHQVTQMGQEVILRCVPISNHLYFYWYRQILGQKVEFLVSFYNNEISEKSEIFDDQFSVERPDGSNFTLKIRSTKLEDSAMYFCASSETGVGTDTQYFGPGTRLTVL.

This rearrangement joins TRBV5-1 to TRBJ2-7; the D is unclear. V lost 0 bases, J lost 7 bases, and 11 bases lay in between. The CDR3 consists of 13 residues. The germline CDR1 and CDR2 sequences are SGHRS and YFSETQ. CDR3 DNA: TGCGCCAGCAGCTTGGACCCCGTGGGGGAGCAGTACTTC. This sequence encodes CASSLDPVGEQYF.

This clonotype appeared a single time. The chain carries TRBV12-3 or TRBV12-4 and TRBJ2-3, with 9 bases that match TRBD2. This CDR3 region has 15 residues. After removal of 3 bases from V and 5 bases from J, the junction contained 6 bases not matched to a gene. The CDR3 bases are TGTGCCAGCAGTTTCGCGGGAGGGCCGGGAGATACGCAGTATTTT. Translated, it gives CASSFAGGPGDTQYF.

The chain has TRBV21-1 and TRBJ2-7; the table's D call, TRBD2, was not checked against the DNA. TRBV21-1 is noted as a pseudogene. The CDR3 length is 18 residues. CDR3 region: CASSKGQASGRGAYEQYF. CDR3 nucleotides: TGTGCCAGCAGCAAAGGCCAGGCTAGCGGTCGAGGAGCCTACGAGCAGTACTTC.

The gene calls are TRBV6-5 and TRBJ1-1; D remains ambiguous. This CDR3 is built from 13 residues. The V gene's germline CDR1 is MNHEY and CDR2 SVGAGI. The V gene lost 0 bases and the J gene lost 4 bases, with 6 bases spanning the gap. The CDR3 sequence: CASSYSTGTEAFF. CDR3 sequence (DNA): TGTGCCAGCAGTTACTCTACGGGCACTGAAGCTTTCTTT.

The CDR3 loop reads CASSQGTGGAKGNQPQHF. The CDR3 nucleotides are TGCGCCAGCAGCCAAGGGACCGGGGGGGCCAAAGGCAATCAGCCCCAGCATTTT. This chain uses TRBV4-3 with TRBJ1-5; possibly TRBD1 for D (6 bases). V lost 1 base to trimming and J lost 2 bases, with 18 bases between them. The germline CDR1 and CDR2 sequences are LGHNA and YSLEER. This CDR3 has 18 residues.

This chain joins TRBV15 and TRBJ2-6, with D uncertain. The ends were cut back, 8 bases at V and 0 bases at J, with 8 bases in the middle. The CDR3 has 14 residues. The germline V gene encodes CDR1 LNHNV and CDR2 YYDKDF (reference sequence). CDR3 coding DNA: TGTGCCACCCAGCCCAGCTCTGGGGCCAACGTCCTGACTTTC. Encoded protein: CATQPSSGANVLTF.

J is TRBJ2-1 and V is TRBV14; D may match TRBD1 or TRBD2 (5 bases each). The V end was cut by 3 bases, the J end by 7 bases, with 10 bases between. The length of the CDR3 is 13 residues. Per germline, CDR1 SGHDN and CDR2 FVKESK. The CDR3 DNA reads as TGTGCCAGCAGCCACGGGACGAGGAATGAGCAGTTCTTC. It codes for CASSHGTRNEQFF.

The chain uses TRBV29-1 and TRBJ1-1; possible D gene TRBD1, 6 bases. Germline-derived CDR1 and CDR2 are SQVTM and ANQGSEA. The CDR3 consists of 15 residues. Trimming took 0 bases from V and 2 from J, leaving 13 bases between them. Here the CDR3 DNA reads TGCAGCGTTGAAGACGGGACACTAAGTAACACTGAAGCTTTCTTT. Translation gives CSVEDGTLSNTEAFF.

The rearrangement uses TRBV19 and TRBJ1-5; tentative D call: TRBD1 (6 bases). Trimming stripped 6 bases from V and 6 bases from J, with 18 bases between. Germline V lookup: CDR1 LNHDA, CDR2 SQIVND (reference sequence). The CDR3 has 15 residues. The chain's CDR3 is CASRIQAGGGQPQHF. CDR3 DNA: TGTGCCAGTAGAATCCAGGCGGGGGGCGGTCAGCCCCAGCATTTT.

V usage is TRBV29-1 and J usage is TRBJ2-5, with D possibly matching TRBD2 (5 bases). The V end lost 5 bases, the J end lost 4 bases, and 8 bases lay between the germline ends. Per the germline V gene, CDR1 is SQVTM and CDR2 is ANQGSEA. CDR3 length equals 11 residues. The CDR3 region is CSVSRGETQYF. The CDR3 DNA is TGCAGCGTTTCCCGGGGAGAGACCCAGTACTTC. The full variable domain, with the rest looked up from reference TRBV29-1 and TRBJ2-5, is SAVISQKPSRDICQRGTSLTIQCQVDSQVTMMFWYRQQPGQSLTLIATANQGSEATYESGFVIDKFPISRPNLTFSTLTVSNMSPEDSSIYLCSVSRGETQYFGPGTRLLVL.

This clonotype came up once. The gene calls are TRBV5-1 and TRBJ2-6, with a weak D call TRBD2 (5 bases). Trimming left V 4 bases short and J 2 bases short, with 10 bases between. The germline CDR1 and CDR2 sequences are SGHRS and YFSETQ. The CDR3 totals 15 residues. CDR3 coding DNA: TGCGCCAGCAGCCAGGACTGGGCTGGGGCCAACGTCCTGACTTTC. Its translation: CASSQDWAGANVLTF.

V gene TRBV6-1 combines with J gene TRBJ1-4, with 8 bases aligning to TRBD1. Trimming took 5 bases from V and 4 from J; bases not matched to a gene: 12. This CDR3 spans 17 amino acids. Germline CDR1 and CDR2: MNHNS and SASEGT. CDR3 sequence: CASSRTGTGFFNEKLFF. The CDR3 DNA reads TGTGCCAGCAGTCGGACCGGGACAGGCTTTTTTAATGAAAAACTGTTTTTT.